This T cell receptor beta chain was captured in a study of blood T cell repertoires in COVID-19. Background on the study: Whether acute or convalescent, the COVID-19 samples came from the United States, Italy and Spain. PBMCs, B-cell-depleted T cells, or T cells were the source of the cDNA or gDNA that made up the material.

Germline V gene sequence: CDR1 MNHEY, CDR2 SMNVEV (reference sequence). The CDR3 spans 17 residues. V dropped 4 bases and J dropped 8; count of bases not matched to a gene: 17. Original analysis: Reference gene primers were amplified, and this amplification served to estimate nucleated cell counts. The protocol was immunoSEQ multiplex PCR, while the TCRdb copy is restricted to in-frame clones and leaves out a portion. The D gene and trimming were derived from the DNA, and the V and J assignments and clone size from that table. The sample consists of some 130,000 clones, roughly 90% of them appearing once. This clone showed up just once. Seattle patients were enrolled while actively infected and followed longitudinally.

The source is a man in his sixties with COVID-19, enrolled during active disease. This chain connects TRBV27 to TRBJ2-3, with 8 bases that match TRBD2. The sample was peripheral blood. The CDR3, as DNA: TGTGCCAGCAGTTCAGGACTAGCCTCCCTGTTAGGCGGTACGCAGTATTTT. Translation gives CASSSGLASLLGGTQYF.